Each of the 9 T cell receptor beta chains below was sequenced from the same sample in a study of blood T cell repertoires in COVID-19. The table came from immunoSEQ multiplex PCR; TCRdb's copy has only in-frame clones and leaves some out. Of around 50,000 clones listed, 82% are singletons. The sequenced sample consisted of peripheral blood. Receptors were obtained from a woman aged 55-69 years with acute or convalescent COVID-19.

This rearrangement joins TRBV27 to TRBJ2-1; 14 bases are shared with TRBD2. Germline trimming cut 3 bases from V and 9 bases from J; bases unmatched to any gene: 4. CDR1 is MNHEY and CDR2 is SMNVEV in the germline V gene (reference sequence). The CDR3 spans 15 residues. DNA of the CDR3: TGTGCCAGCAGTTTGACTAGCGGGGGGGATCGTGAGCAGTTCTTC. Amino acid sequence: CASSLTSGGDREQFF.

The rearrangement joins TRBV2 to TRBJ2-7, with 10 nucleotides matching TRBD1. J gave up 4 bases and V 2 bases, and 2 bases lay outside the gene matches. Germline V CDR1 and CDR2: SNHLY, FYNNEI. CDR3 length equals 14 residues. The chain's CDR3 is CASSERQGAYEQYF. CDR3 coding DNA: TGTGCCAGCAGTGAAAGACAGGGGGCTTACGAGCAGTACTTC.

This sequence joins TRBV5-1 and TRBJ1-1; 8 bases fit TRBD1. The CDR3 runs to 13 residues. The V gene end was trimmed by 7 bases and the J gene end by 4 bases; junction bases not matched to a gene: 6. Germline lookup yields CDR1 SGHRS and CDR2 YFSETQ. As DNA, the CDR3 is TGCGCCAGCCGACAGGGGTCGGCCACTGAAGCTTTCTTT. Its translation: CASRQGSATEAFF.

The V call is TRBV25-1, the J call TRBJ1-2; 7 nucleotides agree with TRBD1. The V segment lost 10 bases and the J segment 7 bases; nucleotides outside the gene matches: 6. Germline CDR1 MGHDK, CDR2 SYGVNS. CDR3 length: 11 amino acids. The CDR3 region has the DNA TGTGCCACCCAGGGGGTAGCTGGCTACACCTTC. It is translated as CATQGVAGYTF.

The CDR3 spells CASSLRLPAQHF. Written as DNA, the CDR3 is TGTGCCAGCAGTTTAAGACTGCCGGCCCAGCATTTT. The J gene is TRBJ1-5, the V gene TRBV12-3 or TRBV12-4; D is undetermined. Trimming shortened V by 2 bases and J by 11 bases, and 10 bases separated the two germline ends. The CDR3 is 12 residues long.

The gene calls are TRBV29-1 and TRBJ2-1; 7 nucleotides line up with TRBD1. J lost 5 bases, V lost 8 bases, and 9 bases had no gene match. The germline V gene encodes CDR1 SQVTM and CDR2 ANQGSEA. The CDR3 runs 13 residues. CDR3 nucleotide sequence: TGCAGCTCAACAGGGGCCGGGAACAATGAGCAGTTCTTC. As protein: CSSTGAGNNEQFF.

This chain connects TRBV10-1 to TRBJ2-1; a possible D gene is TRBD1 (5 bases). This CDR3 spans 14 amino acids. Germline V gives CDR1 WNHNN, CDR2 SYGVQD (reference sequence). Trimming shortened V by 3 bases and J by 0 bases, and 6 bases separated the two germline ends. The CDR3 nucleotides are TGCGCCAGCAGTGACGACAGCTCCTACAATGAGCAGTTCTTC. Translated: CASSDDSSYNEQFF.

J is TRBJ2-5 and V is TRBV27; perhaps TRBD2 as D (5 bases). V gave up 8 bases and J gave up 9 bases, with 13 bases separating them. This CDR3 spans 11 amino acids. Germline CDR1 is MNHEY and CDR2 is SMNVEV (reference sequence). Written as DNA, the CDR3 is TGTGCCAGCGGAACCCCGCGGGCCCAGTACTTC. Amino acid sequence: CASGTPRAQYF.

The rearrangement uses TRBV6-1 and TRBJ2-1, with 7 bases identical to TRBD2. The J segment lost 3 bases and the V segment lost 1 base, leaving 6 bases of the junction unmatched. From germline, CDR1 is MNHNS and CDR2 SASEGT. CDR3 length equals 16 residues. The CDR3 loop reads CASSEEVTGGYNEQFF. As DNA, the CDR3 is TGTGCCAGCAGTGAAGAAGTGACGGGGGGCTACAATGAGCAGTTCTTC.